This TCR beta chain is drawn from a study of T cells in Graves' hyperthyroidism and ophthalmopathy. This clonotype was seen ten or more times. Germline-derived CDR1 and CDR2 are SEHNR and FQNEAQ (reference sequence). With V trimmed by 1 base and J by 4 bases, 2 bases remained unmatched. There are 15 residues in the CDR3. Amplification yielded TCR beta CDR3 regions, with RNA transcripts as the source. The HTBI set primed first-round TCR CDR3 RT-PCR. MiXCR was run by TCRdb on the multiplex PCR reads, yielding one entry per CDR3 protein. The profile covers about 380,000 distinct CDR3 sequences, with about 15% appearing a single time and about 11% taken by the ten largest.

The rearrangement uses TRBV7-9 and TRBJ2-3; 10 bases are a match to TRBD1. The receptor was isolated from a woman in her sixties or seventies with Graves' hyperthyroidism. Material: blood. The CDR3 DNA is TGTGCCAGCAGCTTAGGGGGGACAGGGGCAGATACGCAGTATTTT. Amino acids: CASSLGGTGADTQYF.